Each of the 21 T cell receptor beta chains below was sequenced from the same sample in a study of cytomegalovirus exposure and HLA in healthy donors. PCR used 60 Vbeta primers and 13 Jbeta primers. Measured with immunoSEQ multiplex PCR; TCRdb has only the in-frame clones, and not every one. The sample lists approximately 150,000 clones, about four fifths seen once, with just over 4.5% in the top ten. Sequences were obtained from PBMCs. The receptors stem from a middle-aged man in good health and CMV-seronegative.

This clone was seen only a few times. The chain has TRBV9 and TRBJ1-2; weak D call: TRBD1 (6 bases). The V and J ends lost 4 bases and 4 bases respectively, with 14 bases between them. The CDR3 is 14 residues long. Germline CDR1 SGDLS, CDR2 YYNGEE. The CDR3 DNA reads TGTGCCAGCAGCTCACCTACAGGGTTCTATGGCTACACCTTC. The encoded protein is CASSSPTGFYGYTF.

This rearrangement joins TRBV14 to TRBJ1-1; D perhaps matches TRBD1 (5 bases). The germline CDR1 and CDR2 sequences are SGHDN and FVKESK. The CDR3 is 15 amino acids. V was trimmed by 2 bases and J by 1 base, leaving 11 bases between them. CDR3 loop: CASSQRGFSNTEAFF. CDR3 bases: TGTGCCAGCAGCCAACGGGGGTTTTCGAACACTGAAGCTTTCTTT.

This chain uses TRBV6-5 with TRBJ1-2, with 7 positions matching TRBD1. This CDR3 region has 14 residues. Germline-derived CDR1 and CDR2 are MNHEY and SVGAGI. The trim removed 4 bases at V and 8 bases at J, leaving 10 bases unmatched. As DNA, the CDR3 is TGTGCCAGCAGTTTTCTCACGACAGGGCAAGGCTACACCTTC. Protein product: CASSFLTTGQGYTF.

The chain is built from TRBV7-2 and TRBJ2-7; TRBD1 matches 9 bases. Germline V gene lookup returns CDR1 SGHTA and CDR2 FQGNSA. The CDR3 runs 14 residues. Trimming at V came to 3 bases and at J to 3 bases, leaving 3 bases not matched to a gene. As DNA, the CDR3 is TGTGCCAGCAGCTTGGCGACAGGGGGCTACGAGCAGTACTTC. Amino acids: CASSLATGGYEQYF.

This clone was found once. CDR3: CASSFPSANYGYTF. The DNA for the CDR3 is TGTGCCAGCAGCTTTCCGTCTGCTAACTATGGCTACACCTTC. The gene calls are TRBV5-6 and TRBJ1-2; D gene ambiguous. Per the germline V gene, CDR1 is SGHDT and CDR2 is YYEEEE. The V gene lost 2 bases and the J gene lost 0 bases, with 8 bases spanning the gap. The CDR3 is 14 residues long.

The chain carries TRBV19 and TRBJ2-5; TRBD2 matches 11 bases. The CDR3 covers 15 residues. The ends lost 5 bases at V and 1 base at J; junction bases unmatched: 3. Germline loops: CDR1 LNHDA, CDR2 SQIVND (reference sequence). For the CDR3, the DNA is TGTGCCAGTAGTTCTAGCGGGGGGCTCCAAGAGACCCAGTACTTC. Translated: CASSSSGGLQETQYF.

The chain couples TRBV10-3 to TRBJ1-2, with a weak D call TRBD1 (6 bases). CDR3 length: 15 residues. Trimming took 6 bases from V and 1 from J, leaving 15 bases between them. Germline loops: CDR1 ENHRY, CDR2 SYGVKD. This CDR3 reads CAIRTTGDRNYGYTF. For the CDR3, the DNA is TGTGCCATCAGGACGACAGGAGACCGTAACTATGGCTACACCTTC.

V gene TRBV4-2 combines with J gene TRBJ2-3; D possibly corresponds to TRBD1 (6 bases). This CDR3 comprises 15 residues. Trimming pared 1 base from V and 2 bases from J, leaving 10 bases between. CDR1 is LGHNA and CDR2 is YNFKEQ in the germline V gene. CDR3 coding DNA: TGTGCCAGCAGCCAAGGGGCAGGGGACACAGATACGCAGTATTTT. This codes for CASSQGAGDTDTQYF.

This clone was seen repeatedly, ten times or more. V and J are TRBV6-6 and TRBJ2-4; tentatively, D is TRBD2 (6 bases). The CDR3 has 14 residues. Deletions cut 10 bases from V and 2 bases from J, with 15 bases between. Germline V gives CDR1 MNHNY, CDR2 SVGAGI (reference sequence). The CDR3 here is CATRDSETKNIQYF. The CDR3 DNA sequence: TGTGCCACCCGGGACTCCGAAACCAAAAACATTCAGTACTTC.

The rearrangement joins TRBV9 to TRBJ1-1; possibly TRBD1 for D (6 bases). The CDR3 extends over 13 amino acids. V was cut by 0 bases and J by 4 bases, with 7 bases left in between. Germline V gene lookup returns CDR1 SGDLS and CDR2 YYNGEE. The CDR3 here is CASSVEGGTEAFF. CDR3 DNA sequence: TGTGCCAGCAGCGTAGAAGGGGGCACTGAAGCTTTCTTT.

The chain carries TRBV7-8 and TRBJ2-5; 8 bases line up with TRBD2. This CDR3 is built from 16 residues. CDR1 and CDR2 (germline): SGHVS, FQNEAQ. Trimming removed 1 base from V and 1 base from J; junction bases left unmatched: 5. Here the CDR3 DNA reads TGTGCCAGCAGCTTAGTTGGCGGGGGGCCCCAAGAGACCCAGTACTTC. Encoded protein: CASSLVGGGPQETQYF.

This chain links TRBV2 with TRBJ2-2, with D possibly TRBD1 on 6 matching bases. The V and J ends lost 4 bases and 3 bases respectively, with 12 bases between them. Per the germline V gene, CDR1 is SNHLY and CDR2 is FYNNEI. The CDR3 extends over 15 amino acids. The CDR3 here is CASSVTGQHTGELFF. Here the CDR3 DNA reads TGTGCCAGCAGTGTAACAGGACAGCACACCGGGGAGCTGTTTTTT.

The rearrangement links TRBV6-6 to TRBJ2-2; maybe TRBD1 (6 bases). CDR3 length: 14 residues. V lost 6 bases and J lost 4, with 12 bases in between. Germline V gives CDR1 MNHNY, CDR2 SVGAGI (reference sequence). The CDR3 protein is CASSNGQITGELFF. In nucleotides, the CDR3 is TGTGCCAGCAGCAATGGACAGATCACCGGGGAGCTGTTTTTT.

The gene calls are TRBV7-8 and TRBJ1-1, with TRBD1 as a possible D gene (6 bases). The V end lost 10 bases, the J end lost 7 bases, and 25 bases lay between the germline ends. There are 15 residues in the CDR3. CDR1 and CDR2 (germline): SGHVS, FQNEAQ. In DNA form, the CDR3 reads TGTGCCATCCTTTCACCACAGGGAGAGGCGTATGAAGCTTTCTTT. Protein product: CAILSPQGEAYEAFF.

This chain's CDR3 is CASSVNREEWEQYF. The CDR3 DNA is TGTGCCAGCAGCGTGAACAGGGAAGAATGGGAGCAGTACTTC. V usage is TRBV7-9 and J usage is TRBJ2-7; the D gene is possibly TRBD1 (6 bases). Germline V gene lookup returns CDR1 SEHNR and CDR2 FQNEAQ (reference sequence). The CDR3 length is 14 residues. The V and J ends lost 5 bases and 7 bases respectively, with 18 bases between them.

The chain joins TRBV29-1 to TRBJ1-5; 7 bases line up with TRBD1. V shed 4 bases and J 5 bases; nucleotides not matched to a gene: 5. Germline CDR1 and CDR2: SQVTM and ANQGSEA. The CDR3 runs 13 residues. CDR3 sequence (DNA): TGCAGCGTTGCACAGGGGTCCGATCAGCCCCAGCATTTT. It yields the protein CSVAQGSDQPQHF.

This chain joins TRBV2 and TRBJ2-5; 11 nucleotides match TRBD2. CDR1 is SNHLY, CDR2 FYNNEI, per germline. The CDR3 runs 16 residues. With V trimmed by 6 bases and J by 5 bases, 11 bases remained unmatched. The CDR3 DNA sequence: TGTGCCAGCAGCCTCGACAGGGGACTAGCGGCCGAGACCCAGTACTTC. As protein: CASSLDRGLAAETQYF.

V and J are TRBV5-1 and TRBJ1-1, with D perhaps TRBD1 (5 bases). CDR1 SGHRS and CDR2 YFSETQ come from the germline V gene. This CDR3 comprises 15 residues. V was trimmed by 3 bases and J by 4 bases, leaving 16 bases between them. The CDR3 loop is CASSSAQGLGTEAFF. CDR3 sequence (DNA): TGCGCCAGCAGCTCTGCCCAGGGCCTGGGCACTGAAGCTTTCTTT.

The gene calls are TRBV21-1 and TRBJ2-5; the table gives TRBD1 as D, unverified against the DNA. TRBV21-1 is reported as a pseudogene. The CDR3 runs to 14 residues. The CDR3 loop is CASSKQGHRETQYF. DNA of the CDR3: TGTGCCAGCAGCAAGCAGGGGCATAGAGAGACCCAGTACTTC.

This sequence joins TRBV5-1 and TRBJ2-7, with TRBD1 identical over 8 bases. Germline assignment: CDR1 SGHRS and CDR2 YFSETQ. The V and J ends lost 4 bases and 3 bases, in that order; junction bases with no gene match: 3. The CDR3 sequence is 13 residues long. The DNA for the CDR3 is TGCGCCAGCAGCATGGGACAGGACTACGAGCAGTACTTC. Residues: CASSMGQDYEQYF.

Of note for this clone: This sample includes further DNA sequences coding for the same CDR3. This chain connects TRBV9 to TRBJ2-1; 12 bases map to TRBD2. Germline V CDR1 and CDR2: SGDLS, YYNGEE. The ends lost 2 bases at V and 7 bases at J; junction bases unmatched: 4. This CDR3 spans 15 amino acids. The CDR3 sequence is CASSVRLAGDNEQFF. The CDR3 DNA reads TGTGCCAGCAGCGTCCGACTAGCGGGAGATAATGAGCAGTTCTTC.